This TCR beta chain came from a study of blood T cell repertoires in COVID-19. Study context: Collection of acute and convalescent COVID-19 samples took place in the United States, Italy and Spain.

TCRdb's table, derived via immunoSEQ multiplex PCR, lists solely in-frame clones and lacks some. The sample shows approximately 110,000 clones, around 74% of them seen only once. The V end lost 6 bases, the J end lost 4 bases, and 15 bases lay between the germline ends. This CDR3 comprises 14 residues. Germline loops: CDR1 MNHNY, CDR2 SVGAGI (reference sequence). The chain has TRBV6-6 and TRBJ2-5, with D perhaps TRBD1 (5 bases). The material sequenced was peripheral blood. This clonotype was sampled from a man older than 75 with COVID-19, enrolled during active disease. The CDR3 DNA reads TGTGCCAGCAGAGTCAGGGCTCGGGTAGAGACCCAGTACTTC. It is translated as CASRVRARVETQYF.